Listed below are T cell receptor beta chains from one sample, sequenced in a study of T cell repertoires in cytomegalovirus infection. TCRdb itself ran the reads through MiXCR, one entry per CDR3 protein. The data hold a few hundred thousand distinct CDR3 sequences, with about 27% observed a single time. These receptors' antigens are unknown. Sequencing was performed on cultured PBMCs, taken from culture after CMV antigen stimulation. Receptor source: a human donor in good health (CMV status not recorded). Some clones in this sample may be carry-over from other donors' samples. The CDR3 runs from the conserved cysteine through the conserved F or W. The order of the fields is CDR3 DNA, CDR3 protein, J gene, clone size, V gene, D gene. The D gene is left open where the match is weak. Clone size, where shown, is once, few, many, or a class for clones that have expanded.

DNA: TGTGCCACCAGCGGCCCGGGACCCCCTTACGAGCAGTACTTC
CDR3: CATSGPGPPYEQYF
J: TRBJ2-7
size: .
V: TRBV15
D: .

DNA: TGTGCCAGCAGCCGCGGGCCCCTTGGATCCTACGAGCAGTACTTC
CDR3: CASSRGPLGSYEQYF
J: TRBJ2-7
size: .
V: TRBV7-2
D: .

DNA: TGTGCCAGCAGTTCGCGGACAGGGGCCGGTCAGCCCCAGCATTTT
CDR3: CASSSRTGAGQPQHF
J: TRBJ1-5
size: few
V: TRBV12-3/TRBV12-4
D: TRBD1

DNA: TGTGCCAGCAGCTTGGCTGGACCGAACACCGGGGAGCTGTTTTTT
CDR3: CASSLAGPNTGELFF
J: TRBJ2-2
size: .
V: TRBV5-4
D: .

DNA: TGTGCCAGCAGCGTAGTAGGGGAAACCTACAATGAGCAGTTCTTC
CDR3: CASSVVGETYNEQFF
J: TRBJ2-1
size: .
V: TRBV9
D: .

DNA: TGCAGTGCTAGCGGGGTGAACACTGAAGCTTTCTTT
CDR3: CSASGVNTEAFF
J: TRBJ1-1
size: .
V: TRBV20-1
D: .

DNA: TGTGCCAGCAGCCTGGACAGGGGATCTGAAGCTTTCTTT
CDR3: CASSLDRGSEAFF
J: TRBJ1-1
size: many
V: TRBV7-6
D: TRBD1

DNA: TGTGCCAGCAGCAGAGGACGTTCCTCGGAGACCCAGTACTTC
CDR3: CASSRGRSSETQYF
J: TRBJ2-5
size: few
V: TRBV7-2
D: .

DNA: TGTGCCAGCGGCCCCCTGGACAGCCGGGACAACACAGATACGCAGTATTTT
CDR3: CASGPLDSRDNTDTQYF
J: TRBJ2-3
size: few
V: TRBV7-8
D: .

DNA: TGCGCCAGCAGCTTGGACCTAGCGGAGAATGAGCAGTTCTTC
CDR3: CASSLDLAENEQFF
J: TRBJ2-1
size: .
V: TRBV5-1
D: TRBD2

DNA: TGTGCCAGCAGCTTGAGTTTGGGGGAGGTAGCTGGGGCCAACGTCCTGACTTTC
CDR3: CASSLSLGEVAGANVLTF
J: TRBJ2-6
size: .
V: TRBV12-3/TRBV12-4
D: .

DNA: TGCGCCCGCAGTGAGGACGGGACAGGGCTTAGACCGCGCGAAAAACTGTTTTTT
CDR3: CARSEDGTGLRPREKLFF
J: TRBJ1-4
size: .
V: TRBV10-1
D: TRBD1

DNA: TGTGCCAGCACCAGAAGCGACCACAGCCCCTATAGCAATCAGCCCCAGCATTTT
CDR3: CASTRSDHSPYSNQPQHF
J: TRBJ1-5
size: .
V: TRBV12-3/TRBV12-4
D: .

DNA: TGTGCCAGCTCTCGGGGGAGAGACTATGGCTACACCTTC
CDR3: CASSRGRDYGYTF
J: TRBJ1-2
size: .
V: TRBV18
D: .

DNA: TGTGCCAGCAGTGTGGAAGGGGATCAGCCCCAGCATTTT
CDR3: CASSVEGDQPQHF
J: TRBJ1-5
size: .
V: TRBV2
D: .

DNA: TGTGCCAGCAGTTCTACTGGGCATTCACCCCTCCACTTT
CDR3: CASSSTGHSPLHF
J: TRBJ1-6
size: .
V: TRBV12-3/TRBV12-4
D: .

DNA: TGTGCCAGCAGCTCAAGCTGGGGCACTGAAGCTTTCTTT
CDR3: CASSSSWGTEAFF
J: TRBJ1-1
size: .
V: TRBV11-3
D: .

DNA: TGTGCCAGCAGGAAGGGGGTCCCGGGCACTGAAGCTTTCTTT
CDR3: CASRKGVPGTEAFF
J: TRBJ1-1
size: .
V: TRBV7-8
D: .

DNA: TGTGCCAGCAGCTTAGCCCCGGGGCTAGGGATTGACACTGAAGCTTTCTTT
CDR3: CASSLAPGLGIDTEAFF
J: TRBJ1-1
size: many
V: TRBV11-2
D: .

DNA: TGTGCCAGCAGCTTGGCCCAGGGGGCGGCTATCGAGCAGTACTTC
CDR3: CASSLAQGAAIEQYF
J: TRBJ2-7
size: .
V: TRBV7-6
D: TRBD1

DNA: TGTGCCAGCAGTGAATCGGGGGGAACCTATGGCTACACCTTC
CDR3: CASSESGGTYGYTF
J: TRBJ1-2
size: .
V: TRBV25-1
D: .

DNA: TGTGCCAGCAGCTTGACAGGGAGCGAAAAACTGTTTTTT
CDR3: CASSLTGSEKLFF
J: TRBJ1-4
size: few
V: TRBV7-2
D: TRBD1

DNA: TGTGCCAGCAGTGTCGCCTACCTTAGCACAGATACGCAGTATTTT
CDR3: CASSVAYLSTDTQYF
J: TRBJ2-3
size: .
V: TRBV25-1
D: .

DNA: TGCGCCAGCAAGCTGTTAGGGACTAGCGGGAGAGTAGGGCACAATGAGCAGTTCTTC
CDR3: CASKLLGTSGRVGHNEQFF
J: TRBJ2-1
size: few
V: TRBV10-2
D: TRBD2

DNA: TGTGCCAGTAGTATAGGGACGTCCAACACTGAAGCTTTCTTT
CDR3: CASSIGTSNTEAFF
J: TRBJ1-1
size: many
V: TRBV19
D: .

DNA: TGTGCCATCAGTGAGTCGGTCGGGGCCTCCGCTGGAACCCAGTACTTC
CDR3: CAISESVGASAGTQYF
J: TRBJ2-5
size: .
V: TRBV10-3
D: .

DNA: TGTGCCAGCCGTACCCTCTCTGGAAACACCATATATTTT
CDR3: CASRTLSGNTIYF
J: TRBJ1-3
size: .
V: TRBV11-2
D: .

DNA: TGTGCCAGCAGTCCCTACGGACAGGGGGCTTGGGATACGCAGTATTTT
CDR3: CASSPYGQGAWDTQYF
J: TRBJ2-3
size: few
V: TRBV28
D: TRBD1

DNA: TGTGCCACCAGTGATTTGAAAGGGGCAAGGTACAATGAGCAGTTCTTC
CDR3: CATSDLKGARYNEQFF
J: TRBJ2-1
size: .
V: TRBV24-1
D: .

DNA: TGTGCCAGCAGCCCGTGGTTGACCCCTAACTATGGCTACACCTTC
CDR3: CASSPWLTPNYGYTF
J: TRBJ1-2
size: .
V: TRBV5-8
D: .

DNA: TGTGCCAGCAGCGGGGCGGGAGCGGGAGATACGCAGTATTTT
CDR3: CASSGAGAGDTQYF
J: TRBJ2-3
size: many
V: TRBV7-6
D: TRBD2

DNA: TGTGCCAGCGGGGGACTAGCGCTGTATGAGCAGTTCTTC
CDR3: CASGGLALYEQFF
J: TRBJ2-1
size: .
V: TRBV28
D: TRBD2

DNA: TGTGCCAGCAGTTTGTCGATAAATTCACCCCTCCACTTT
CDR3: CASSLSINSPLHF
J: TRBJ1-6
size: .
V: TRBV27
D: .

DNA: TGTGCCAGCAGCGCACGAACCCTGAATTCGGGTTCACCCCTCCACTTT
CDR3: CASSARTLNSGSPLHF
J: TRBJ1-6
size: .
V: TRBV7-6
D: .

DNA: TGCAGTGCTAGCGAACGCGACGAGCAGTACTTC
CDR3: CSASERDEQYF
J: TRBJ2-7
size: .
V: TRBV20-1
D: .

DNA: TGTGCCAGCCGACGGAACACTGAAGCTTTCTTT
CDR3: CASRRNTEAFF
J: TRBJ1-1
size: few
V: TRBV28
D: .

DNA: TGTGCCAGCAGGATAAAGAGCTCCTACGAGCAGTACTTC
CDR3: CASRIKSSYEQYF
J: TRBJ2-7
size: .
V: TRBV28
D: .

DNA: TGTGCCAGCGCCCTGGGACAGCTTGCCCTCTATGGCTACACCTTC
CDR3: CASALGQLALYGYTF
J: TRBJ1-2
size: few
V: TRBV28
D: TRBD1

DNA: TGTGCCAGCAGTCCAGACAGGGTATGGTACAATGAGCAGTTCTTC
CDR3: CASSPDRVWYNEQFF
J: TRBJ2-1
size: few
V: TRBV28
D: TRBD1

DNA: TGCAGCGTCGTGGGGAGCTCCTACGAGCAGTACTTC
CDR3: CSVVGSSYEQYF
J: TRBJ2-7
size: few
V: TRBV29-1
D: .

DNA: TGTGCCAGCAGTCGAGGCGGATTGGGGGAGTCGGGCTACACCTTC
CDR3: CASSRGGLGESGYTF
J: TRBJ1-2
size: few
V: TRBV27
D: .

DNA: TGTGCCAGCAGCGTTCAGGGTGCCAACACTGAAGCTTTCTTT
CDR3: CASSVQGANTEAFF
J: TRBJ1-1
size: .
V: TRBV7-3
D: .

DNA: TGTGCCAGCAGCTGGACAGGGGAGAAGAGCACTGAAGCTTTCTTT
CDR3: CASSWTGEKSTEAFF
J: TRBJ1-1
size: .
V: TRBV5-4
D: TRBD1

DNA: TGTGCCAGCAGTTTAGGTTCTGGGACTGGGGGCAATCAGCCCCAGCATTTT
CDR3: CASSLGSGTGGNQPQHF
J: TRBJ1-5
size: .
V: TRBV12-3/TRBV12-4
D: .

DNA: TGTGCCAGCAGCTTGGCAGGCGTTATGAACACTGAAGCTTTCTTT
CDR3: CASSLAGVMNTEAFF
J: TRBJ1-1
size: .
V: TRBV5-4
D: .